This TCR beta chain comes out of a study of T cells after yellow fever vaccination. Study-level points and caveats: Clones that expanded after primary vaccination mostly reappeared after the booster (just over 95% CD4, approximately 85% CD8).

CDR1 is SQVTM, CDR2 ANQGSEA, per germline. The V end was cut by 7 bases, the J end by 4 bases, with 10 bases between. The CDR3 runs to 12 residues. They built TCR cDNA with 5'RACE template switching, a step that put in a universal primer site and UMIs. TCRdb re-called the 5' RACE reads through MiXCR, storing one row per CDR3 protein. The sample includes 300,000 or so distinct CDR3 sequences, approximately 3.9% of them seen just once. On this clonotype: The antigen is not known.

The material sequenced was PBMCs, taken 5 days after the yellow fever booster vaccination. The sequence was collected from a man younger than 30 who received the YFV17D yellow fever vaccine. V is TRBV29-1 and J is TRBJ2-2, with a tentative D call TRBD2 (5 bases). The CDR3 is CSGGLVTGELFF. The CDR3 coding sequence is TGCAGCGGAGGACTGGTCACCGGGGAGCTGTTTTTT.